Below, 28 T cell receptor beta chains from the same sample are listed, as sequenced in a study of T cell responses to AZD1222 COVID-19 vaccine. The repertoire was sequenced with immunoSEQ multiplex PCR; TCRdb's copy has only in-frame clones and lacks some. Here the sample spans some 180,000 clones, roughly 92% being singletons. Source: peripheral blood, taken on day 0 of AZD1222 vaccination. All receptors come from an adult in good health.

The chain has TRBV5-5 and TRBJ1-4; D is unclear. Germline loops: CDR1 SGHKS, CDR2 YYEKEE (reference sequence). Trimming removed 0 bases from V and 6 bases from J, with 3 bases in between. The CDR3 length is 12 residues. This CDR3 reads CASSLGYEKLFF. The CDR3 DNA follows: TGTGCCAGCAGCTTGGGGTATGAAAAACTGTTTTTT. Variable domain in full (rest from reference TRBV5-5 and TRBJ1-4): DAGVTQSPTHLIKTRGQQVTLRCSPISGHKSVSWYQQVLGQGPQFIFQYYEKEERGRGNFPDRFSARQFPNYSSELNVNALLLGDSALYLCASSLGYEKLFFGSGTQLSVL.

V is TRBV10-2 and J is TRBJ1-2, with TRBD1 identical over 8 bases. V trimming: 4 bases; J trimming: 6 bases; junction bases outside the gene matches: 10. The CDR3 is 15 amino acids. The V gene's germline CDR1 is WSHSY and CDR2 SAAADI. The CDR3 reads CASSGLRQGMDGYTF. CDR3 coding DNA: TGCGCCAGCAGTGGTCTAAGACAGGGGATGGATGGCTACACCTTC.

This clone was seen a single time. This chain connects TRBV4-3 to TRBJ1-1; no clear D gene. V was clipped by 0 bases and J by 0 bases, with 11 bases between them. The V gene's germline CDR1 is LGHNA and CDR2 YSLEER. The CDR3 totals 16 residues. The chain's CDR3 is CASSQDRGRMNTEAFF. CDR3 in DNA: TGCGCCAGCAGCCAAGATCGCGGCAGGATGAACACTGAAGCTTTCTTT.

This sequence joins TRBV19 and TRBJ2-3, with TRBD2 as a possible D gene (7 bases). This CDR3 region has 16 residues. Germline values: CDR1 LNHDA, CDR2 SQIVND (reference sequence). V was shortened by 3 bases and J by 4 bases, with 17 bases between the two germline ends. The CDR3 spells CASSMRWGGPADTQYF. DNA of the CDR3: TGTGCCAGTAGTATGAGGTGGGGGGGGCCAGCAGATACGCAGTATTTT.

For the CDR3, the DNA is TGTGCCAGCAGCGCCGGGACAGGGTACACTGAAGCTTTCTTT. Translation: CASSAGTGYTEAFF. The chain joins TRBV6-6 to TRBJ1-1, with 9 nucleotides matching TRBD1. Losses at the gene ends were 6 bases for V and 3 bases for J; bases not matched to a gene: 5. The CDR3 contains 14 residues. Germline CDR1 is MNHNY and CDR2 is SVGAGI (reference sequence).

This chain connects TRBV5-6 to TRBJ1-2; D is ambiguous. Germline-derived CDR1 and CDR2 are SGHDT and YYEEEE. The CDR3 has 13 residues. The V end lost 0 bases, the J end lost 2 bases, and 5 bases lay between the germline ends. The CDR3 loop is CASSLDRNYGYTF. As DNA, the CDR3 is TGTGCCAGCAGCTTGGACAGAAACTATGGCTACACCTTC.

The chain employs TRBV12-3 or TRBV12-4 and TRBJ2-7; D may be TRBD2 (6 bases). Trimming removed 5 bases from V and 2 bases from J, with 7 bases in between. This CDR3 is 12 amino acids long. The CDR3 nucleotides are TGTGCCAGCAGTGGCGGGACCTACGAGCAGTACTTC. Amino acid sequence: CASSGGTYEQYF.

V gene TRBV7-9 combines with J gene TRBJ1-4; D remains unclear. The V gene lost 2 bases and the J gene lost 7 bases, with 5 bases spanning the gap. The CDR3 loop spans 12 amino acids. Germline V gene lookup returns CDR1 SEHNR and CDR2 FQNEAQ (reference sequence). The CDR3 reads CASSLTVEKLFF. The CDR3 nucleotides are TGTGCCAGCAGCTTAACGGTTGAAAAACTGTTTTTT.

This clone occurred a few times. This chain connects TRBV12-3 or TRBV12-4 to TRBJ2-5; no definite D call. With 7 bases removed from V and 5 bases from J, the gap between germline ends came to 8 bases. The CDR3 contains 11 residues. This CDR3 reads CASIRVETQYF. The CDR3 bases are TGTGCCAGCATCCGAGTGGAGACCCAGTACTTC.

This chain connects TRBV2 to TRBJ2-3, with D uncertain. There are 14 residues in the CDR3. Germline V CDR1 and CDR2: SNHLY, FYNNEI. V lost 5 bases and J 0 bases, leaving 9 bases between the germline ends. CDR3 sequence reads: CASSSGTSTDTQYF. In DNA form, the CDR3 reads TGTGCCAGCAGTTCAGGTACTAGCACAGATACGCAGTATTTT. The full variable domain, completed using reference TRBV2 and TRBJ2-3, is EPEVTQTPSHQVTQMGQEVILRCVPISNHLYFYWYRQILGQKVEFLVSFYNNEISEKSEIFDDQFSVERPDGSNFTLKIRSTKLEDSAMYFCASSSGTSTDTQYFGPGTRLTVL.

The V call is TRBV7-9, the J call TRBJ2-7; no firm D call. V lost 5 bases, J lost 3 bases, and 5 bases lay in between. The CDR3 is 11 amino acids. Germline V gene data show CDR1 as SEHNR and CDR2 as FQNEAQ (reference sequence). CDR3 nucleotide sequence: TGTGCCAGCAGCCCGAGCTACGAGCAGTACTTC. As protein: CASSPSYEQYF.

Here the CDR3 reads CSVERQGVVSGYTF. Here the CDR3 DNA reads TGCAGCGTTGAACGTCAGGGGGTAGTGTCCGGCTACACCTTC. The chain combines TRBV29-1 with TRBJ1-2, with TRBD1 matching over 7 bases. The CDR3 contains 14 residues. Germline loops: CDR1 SQVTM, CDR2 ANQGSEA. J gave up 8 bases and V 2 bases, and 11 bases lay outside the gene matches.

The V gene is TRBV6-5, the J gene TRBJ1-1; D is unresolved. The CDR3 loop spans 10 amino acids. V shed 6 bases and J shed 4 bases, with 3 bases lying between them. The V gene's germline CDR1 is MNHEY and CDR2 SVGAGI. CDR3 nucleotides: TGTGCCAGCAGCGTCACTGAAGCTTTCTTT. This encodes CASSVTEAFF.

The chain is built from TRBV6-5 and TRBJ1-5; 7 nucleotides align to TRBD1. The CDR3 runs to 14 residues. CDR1 and CDR2 from the germline V gene are MNHEY and SVGAGI. The V segment lost 4 bases and the J segment 6 bases; nucleotides outside the gene matches: 6. CDR3 coding DNA: TGTGCCAGCAGTTTGGCCAGGGGGAGTCAGCCCCAGCATTTT. This translates into CASSLARGSQPQHF.

This clone was seen a single time. This chain joins TRBV27 and TRBJ2-2; the D gene could be TRBD1 or TRBD2 (6 bases each). Germline V gene lookup returns CDR1 MNHEY and CDR2 SMNVEV (reference sequence). Trimming cost V 3 bases and J 6 bases, with 11 bases left between them. The CDR3 has 14 amino acids. CDR3 sequence reads: CASSFLGGPGELFF. In nucleotides, the CDR3 is TGTGCCAGCAGTTTTCTGGGGGGCCCCGGGGAGCTGTTTTTT.

The chain has TRBV19 and TRBJ1-2; TRBD1 agrees at 7 bases. There are 15 residues in the CDR3. J lost 4 bases, V lost 5 bases, and 10 bases had no gene match. The germline V gene has CDR1 LNHDA and CDR2 SQIVND (reference sequence). The CDR3 sequence is CASSRIQGSAYGYTF. CDR3 sequence (DNA): TGTGCCAGTAGTCGAATACAGGGGTCGGCCTATGGCTACACCTTC.

The chain recombines TRBV19 with TRBJ2-6, with unresolved D. Germline CDR1 and CDR2: LNHDA and SQIVND (reference sequence). V was pared by 4 bases and J by 0 bases, with 13 bases between. The CDR3 covers 17 residues. CDR3 protein: CASSRYTVSSGANVLTF. The DNA for the CDR3 is TGTGCCAGTAGTAGATATACAGTAAGCTCTGGGGCCAACGTCCTGACTTTC.

V gene TRBV7-9 combines with J gene TRBJ2-3; no clear D. This CDR3 region has 13 residues. CDR1 and CDR2 from the germline V gene are SEHNR and FQNEAQ (reference sequence). Trimming removed 0 bases at V and 4 bases at J, with 5 bases between. As DNA, the CDR3 is TGTGCCAGCAGCTTAGCGACGGCAGATACGCAGTATTTT. As protein: CASSLATADTQYF.

This chain links TRBV6-5 with TRBJ2-1; 7 bases map to TRBD1. Losses at the gene ends were 1 base for V and 5 bases for J; bases not matched to a gene: 2. This CDR3 region has 14 residues. Per germline, CDR1 MNHEY and CDR2 SVGAGI. The CDR3 DNA is TGTGCCAGCAGTTACTGGGACAGAAACAATGAGCAGTTCTTC. Protein sequence: CASSYWDRNNEQFF.

This rearrangement joins TRBV2 to TRBJ2-3; 7 bases align to TRBD2. Germline lookup yields CDR1 SNHLY and CDR2 FYNNEI. This CDR3 spans 16 amino acids. V was clipped by 6 bases and J by 0 bases; unmatched bases: 9. The CDR3 region is CASRGGTYPSTDTQYF. For the CDR3, the DNA is TGTGCCAGCAGGGGGGGGACCTACCCTAGCACAGATACGCAGTATTTT.

The V and J genes are TRBV21-1 and TRBJ2-7; the D call in the table, TRBD1, was not verified against the DNA. TRBV21-1 is a documented pseudogene. The CDR3 length is 16 residues. The CDR3 reads CASSKVETGGVYEQYF. For the CDR3, the DNA is TGTGCCAGCAGCAAAGTGGAGACAGGGGGCGTGTACGAGCAGTACTTC.

The chain joins TRBV6-5 to TRBJ1-4; D gene uncertain. V was clipped by 8 bases and J by 5 bases, with 18 bases between them. This CDR3 is 15 amino acids long. Germline CDR1 is MNHEY and CDR2 is SVGAGI. The CDR3 loop reads CASRKSGSWNEKLFF. Here the CDR3 DNA reads TGTGCCAGCCGGAAAAGCGGCAGTTGGAATGAAAAACTGTTTTTT.

The chain couples TRBV27 to TRBJ2-1; TRBD2 matches at 9 bases. V lost 11 bases and J lost 5; bases outside the gene matches: 10. Germline CDR1 MNHEY, CDR2 SMNVEV (reference sequence). The CDR3 runs 14 residues. CDR3 DNA: TGTGCCTCCTCCCCGCGGGGGGGGGACAATGAGCAGTTCTTC. This sequence encodes CASSPRGGDNEQFF.

This chain uses TRBV19 with TRBJ1-2; D uncertain. Germline-derived CDR1 and CDR2 are LNHDA and SQIVND (reference sequence). V was clipped by 3 bases and J by 2 bases, with 13 bases between them. The CDR3 totals 15 residues. CDR3 sequence (DNA): TGTGCCAGTAGTATTGCATTAACGGGCAACTATGGCTACACCTTC. Translation gives CASSIALTGNYGYTF.

Worth noting for this clone: The same CDR3 is also encoded by other DNA sequences in this sample. The rearrangement uses TRBV7-9 and TRBJ1-1; D is ambiguous. V lost 2 bases and J 5 bases, leaving 3 bases between the germline ends. The CDR3 totals 11 residues. Per the germline V gene, CDR1 is SEHNR and CDR2 is FQNEAQ (reference sequence). The CDR3: CASSLNTEAFF. CDR3 DNA: TGTGCCAGCAGCTTAAATACTGAAGCTTTCTTT.

With respect to this clone: Within the sample, other DNA sequences also encode this same CDR3. The gene calls are TRBV7-2 and TRBJ1-4; possibly TRBD1 for D (6 bases). V gave up 5 bases and J gave up 0 bases, with 10 bases separating them. Germline CDR1 is SGHTA and CDR2 is FQGNSA. The CDR3 spans 15 residues. The CDR3 DNA sequence: TGTGCCAGCAGCCTCACAGGGCCAACTAATGAAAAACTGTTTTTT. Amino acids: CASSLTGPTNEKLFF. The full variable domain, completed using reference TRBV7-2 and TRBJ1-4, is GAGVSQSPSNKVTEKGKDVELRCDPISGHTALYWYRQSLGQGLEFLIYFQGNSAPDKSGLPSDRFSAERTGGSVSTLTIQRTQQEDSAVYLCASSLTGPTNEKLFFGSGTQLSVL.

This clone was recorded only once. The chain has TRBV3-1 (or the pseudogene TRBV3-2) and TRBJ1-1; D call uncertain. The CDR3 extends over 15 amino acids. Germline CDR1 and CDR2: LGHDT and YNNKEL (reference sequence). V was trimmed by 0 bases and J by 0 bases, leaving 8 bases between them. CDR3 DNA: TGTGCCAGCAGCCAAGAGGTGTACATGAACACTGAAGCTTTCTTT. Translating gives CASSQEVYMNTEAFF.

V usage is TRBV11-2 and J usage is TRBJ2-2; D call uncertain. The CDR3 has 14 amino acids. V was cut by 1 base and J by 3 bases, with 6 bases left in between. The germline CDR1 and CDR2 sequences are SGHAT and FQNNGV. CDR3: CASSLAFYTGELFF. DNA for the CDR3: TGTGCCAGCAGCTTAGCGTTCTACACCGGGGAGCTGTTTTTT. Using reference TRBV11-2 and TRBJ2-2 for the parts outside the CDR3, the full variable domain is EAGVAQSPRYKIIEKRQSVAFWCNPISGHATLYWYQQILGQGPKLLIQFQNNGVVDDSQLPKDRFSAERLKGVDSTLKIQPAKLEDSAVYLCASSLAFYTGELFFGEGSRLTVL.